These 16 T cell receptor beta chains were all obtained from the same sample, sequenced in a study of cytomegalovirus exposure and HLA in healthy donors. The PCR was carried out with 60 Vbeta primers and 13 Jbeta primers. Only in-frame clones appear in the TCRdb table, and some are missing; sequencing was by immunoSEQ multiplex PCR. The repertoire includes roughly 87,000 clones, 70% to 80% of them detected once, and roughly 14% sits in the top ten. The sequenced sample was PBMCs. Receptors originate from a woman aged 40 to 49 in good health and CMV-seropositive.

The V gene is TRBV5-1, the J gene TRBJ1-2; 12 bases line up with TRBD1. CDR3 length: 16 residues. J gave up 7 bases and V 2 bases, and 9 bases lay outside the gene matches. Germline V gene sequence: CDR1 SGHRS, CDR2 YFSETQ. CDR3 amino acids: CASSFSAGQGASGYTF. The CDR3 DNA is TGCGCCAGCAGCTTTTCGGCGGGACAGGGGGCGAGTGGCTACACCTTC.

A single count supports this clone. This CDR3 is CSVFSGYGYTF. In nucleotides, the CDR3 is TGCAGCGTTTTCTCCGGCTATGGCTACACCTTC. The chain combines TRBV29-1 with TRBJ1-2; D not resolved. The CDR3 has 11 amino acids. Germline loops: CDR1 SQVTM, CDR2 ANQGSEA. Trimming took 5 bases from V and 4 from J, leaving 8 bases between them.

This clone was counted only a few times. The chain employs TRBV5-4 and TRBJ1-2, with D uncertain. V lost 1 base and J lost 0, with 13 bases in between. Germline assignment: CDR1 SGHNT and CDR2 YYREEE (reference sequence). The CDR3 covers 16 residues. The CDR3 here is CASSLSRDGANYGYTF. The CDR3 nucleotides read TGTGCCAGCAGCTTGAGTCGAGACGGAGCTAACTATGGCTACACCTTC.

This clone was seen a single time. The chain uses TRBV9 and TRBJ2-7; TRBD1 matches 9 bases. J gave up 2 bases and V 4 bases, and 7 bases lay outside the gene matches. Germline V gene data show CDR1 as SGDLS and CDR2 as YYNGEE. The CDR3 is made up of 15 amino acids. CDR3 DNA: TGTGCCAGCAGCAAGGAGGGGGACAGGGCCTACGAGCAGTACTTC. It specifies CASSKEGDRAYEQYF. The variable domain in full, with the rest retrieved from reference TRBV9 and TRBJ2-7, is DSGVTQTPKHLITATGQRVTLRCSPRSGDLSVYWYQQSLDQGLQFLIQYYNGEERAKGNILERFSAQQFPDLHSELNLSSLELGDSALYFCASSKEGDRAYEQYFGPGTRLTVT.

This clone has just a few counts. The chain joins TRBV14 to TRBJ2-3; 14 bases align to TRBD2. J gave up 0 bases and V 3 bases, and 8 bases lay outside the gene matches. There are 19 residues in the CDR3. Germline CDR1 and CDR2: SGHDN and FVKESK. The CDR3 DNA is TGTGCCAGCAGCCATGTGACTAGCGGGAGGGCCCCTAGCACAGATACGCAGTATTTT. Translating gives CASSHVTSGRAPSTDTQYF.

The chain has TRBV7-2 and TRBJ2-3, with 7 bases fitting TRBD2. This CDR3 is built from 16 residues. The germline V gene has CDR1 SGHTA and CDR2 FQGNSA. J lost 6 bases, V lost 1 base, and 10 bases had no gene match. The CDR3 DNA reads TGTGCCAGCAGCTTAGTTGGGCCTAGCGGATGGGATACGCAGTATTTT. This sequence encodes CASSLVGPSGWDTQYF.

The chain has TRBV5-1 and TRBJ1-2, with D possibly TRBD1 on 5 matching bases. The CDR3 is made up of 16 amino acids. In germline, CDR1 is SGHRS, CDR2 YFSETQ. The germline V and J ends were trimmed by 4 bases and 4 bases, with 20 bases remaining between them. Here the CDR3 reads CASSPEAGVGAYGYTF. CDR3 in DNA: TGCGCCAGCAGCCCCGAGGCGGGGGTTGGGGCCTATGGCTACACCTTC.

This clone was seen only once. The chain joins TRBV7-8 to TRBJ2-1; 11 nucleotides match TRBD2. The germline V gene encodes CDR1 SGHVS and CDR2 FQNEAQ. The trim removed 5 bases at V and 0 bases at J, leaving 3 bases unmatched. This CDR3 is 16 amino acids long. CDR3 region: CASSPGLAASYNEQFF. The CDR3 nucleotides are TGTGCCAGCAGCCCGGGACTAGCGGCCTCCTACAATGAGCAGTTCTTC.

The chain has TRBV18 and TRBJ1-1; TRBD1 might be the D (6 bases). V was shortened by 2 bases and J by 2 bases, with 15 bases between the two germline ends. The CDR3 runs 16 residues. Germline lookup yields CDR1 KGHSH and CDR2 LQKENI. The chain's CDR3 is CASSPAQGSGNTEAFF. The CDR3 DNA reads as TGTGCCAGCTCACCAGCACAGGGTTCGGGCAACACTGAAGCTTTCTTT.

In its sample, this clone was seen a few times. The genes are TRBV7-9 and TRBJ2-1; 8 bases match TRBD2. This CDR3 contains 14 residues. From germline, CDR1 is SEHNR and CDR2 FQNEAQ (reference sequence). V lost 5 bases to trimming and J lost 5 bases; unmatched junction nucleotides: 5. CDR3 DNA sequence: TGTGCCAGCAGCCTCGTCGGGAGGGACAATGAGCAGTTCTTC. It translates to CASSLVGRDNEQFF.

With regard to this clone: The same CDR3 arises from other DNA sequences in this sample as well. The chain links TRBV28 to TRBJ2-3; the D gene is possibly TRBD2 (6 bases). The CDR3 sequence is 15 residues long. The V end was cut by 3 bases, the J end by 3 bases, with 13 bases between. The germline gives CDR1 MDHEN, CDR2 SYDVKM. Here the CDR3 reads CASSLRGGGTDTQYF. The DNA for the CDR3 is TGTGCCAGCAGTTTGCGGGGTGGTGGAACAGATACGCAGTATTTT. Together with reference TRBV28 and TRBJ2-3, the CDR3 gives the full variable domain: DVKVTQSSRYLVKRTGEKVFLECVQDMDHENMFWYRQDPGLGLRLIYFSYDVKMKEKGDIPEGYSVSREKKERFSLILESASTNQTSMYLCASSLRGGGTDTQYFGPGTRLTVL.

The chain links TRBV29-1 to TRBJ1-1, with D perhaps TRBD1 (5 bases). Germline V gene data show CDR1 as SQVTM and CDR2 as ANQGSEA. This CDR3 contains 15 residues. Trimming took 2 bases from V and 1 from J, leaving 14 bases between them. The CDR3 DNA sequence: TGCAGCGTTGAAACCTCCTCGACAGCGAACACTGAAGCTTTCTTT. Amino acid sequence: CSVETSSTANTEAFF. Supplemented by reference TRBV29-1 and TRBJ1-1, the full variable domain reads SAVISQKPSRDICQRGTSLTIQCQVDSQVTMMFWYRQQPGQSLTLIATANQGSEATYESGFVIDKFPISRPNLTFSTLTVSNMSPEDSSIYLCSVETSSTANTEAFFGQGTRLTVV.

The chain has TRBV7-8 and TRBJ2-7; tentatively, D is TRBD2 (6 bases). Trimming shortened V by 1 base and J by 4 bases, and 14 bases separated the two germline ends. The germline V gene encodes CDR1 SGHVS and CDR2 FQNEAQ. The CDR3 contains 15 residues. The CDR3 bases are TGTGCCAGCAGCTTAGAGGAGGGATCCCGATACGAGCAGTACTTC. Residues: CASSLEEGSRYEQYF. Combining the CDR3 with reference TRBV7-8 and TRBJ2-7 gives the whole variable domain GAGVSQSPRYKVAKRGQDVALRCDPISGHVSLFWYQQALGQGPEFLTYFQNEAQLDKSGLPSDRFFAERPEGSVSTLKIQRTQQEDSAVYLCASSLEEGSRYEQYFGPGTRLTVT.

The rearrangement joins TRBV19 to TRBJ1-2, with 8 bases aligning to TRBD1. CDR1 and CDR2 (germline): LNHDA, SQIVND (reference sequence). There are 19 residues in the CDR3. V gave up 3 bases and J gave up 0 bases; unmatched junction bases: 15. The CDR3 DNA reads TGTGCCAGTAGTATCGGAGGGTGGACAGGGCCTAAAGCTAACTATGGCTACACCTTC. Protein product: CASSIGGWTGPKANYGYTF.

The rearrangement uses TRBV19 and TRBJ1-1, with 8 bases aligning to TRBD1. V lost 7 bases to trimming and J lost 0 bases; unmatched junction nucleotides: 7. The V gene's germline CDR1 is LNHDA and CDR2 SQIVND (reference sequence). This CDR3 contains 15 residues. CDR3: CASTRGDRMNTEAFF. The CDR3 nucleotides are TGTGCCAGTACTAGGGGGGACAGGATGAACACTGAAGCTTTCTTT.

This chain connects TRBV5-1 to TRBJ2-3, with D perhaps matching TRBD1 (6 bases). Germline CDR1 is SGHRS and CDR2 is YFSETQ. This CDR3 comprises 16 residues. The V gene lost 3 bases and the J gene lost 0 bases, with 14 bases spanning the gap. CDR3 residues: CASSWSGTPSTDTQYF. The CDR3 bases are TGCGCCAGCAGCTGGTCCGGGACACCAAGCACAGATACGCAGTATTTT.